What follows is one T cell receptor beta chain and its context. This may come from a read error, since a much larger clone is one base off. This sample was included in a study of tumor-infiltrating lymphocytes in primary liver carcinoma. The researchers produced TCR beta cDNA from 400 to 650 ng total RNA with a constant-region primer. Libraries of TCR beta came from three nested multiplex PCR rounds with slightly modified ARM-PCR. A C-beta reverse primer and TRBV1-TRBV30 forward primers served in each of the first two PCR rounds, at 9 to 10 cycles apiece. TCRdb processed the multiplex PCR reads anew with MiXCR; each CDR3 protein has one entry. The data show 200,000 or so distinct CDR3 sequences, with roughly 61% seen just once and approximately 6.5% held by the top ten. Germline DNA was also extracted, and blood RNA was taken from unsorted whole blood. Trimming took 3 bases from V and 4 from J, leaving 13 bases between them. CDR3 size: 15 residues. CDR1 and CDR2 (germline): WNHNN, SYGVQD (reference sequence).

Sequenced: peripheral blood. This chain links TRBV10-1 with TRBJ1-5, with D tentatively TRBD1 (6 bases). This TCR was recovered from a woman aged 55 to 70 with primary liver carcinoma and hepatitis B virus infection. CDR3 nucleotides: TGCGCCAGCAGTGAATCGCAGGGGAAGAATCAGCCCCAGCATTTT. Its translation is CASSESQGKNQPQHF.